What follows are 32 T cell receptor beta chains derived from one specimen sequenced in a study of Graves' ophthalmopathy and Graves' hyperthyroidism. RNA served as the template for amplifying TCR beta CDR3 regions. First-round RT-PCR relied on HTBI primers, and a second-round multiplex PCR came next. MiXCR, applied by TCRdb to the multiplex PCR reads, yields one record per CDR3 protein. This sample has around 660,000 distinct CDR3 sequences, with roughly 41% found just once. Sequenced sample: peripheral blood. Receptors originate from an adult man with Graves' ophthalmopathy.

The chain recombines TRBV2 with TRBJ1-5; TRBD1 is a possible D gene (5 bases). Trimming stripped 5 bases from V and 14 bases from J, with 19 bases between. The germline gives CDR1 SNHLY, CDR2 FYNNEI. This CDR3 contains 13 residues. The CDR3 bases are TGTGCCAGCAGTTACCGGGACCCAACCTACGAGCATTTT. Translating it yields CASSYRDPTYEHF.

As to this clonotype: A junction end diverges from the germline sequence, so it may reflect a read error. This chain joins TRBV29-1 and TRBJ2-1; D possibly corresponds to TRBD1 (5 bases). Germline CDR1 and CDR2: SQVTM and ANQGSEA. The CDR3 length is 13 residues. CDR3 protein: CSVEGVVDNEQFF. CDR3 bases: TGCAGCGTGGAAGGGGTAGTAGACAATGAGCAGTTCTTC.

In the case of this clonotype: With a much larger clone just one base away, this may be a read error. The conserved closing phenylalanine or tryptophan is absent in this CDR3, likely reflecting a read error. The chain is built from TRBV7-2 and TRBJ1-1; no clear D. Germline V lookup: CDR1 SGHTA, CDR2 FQGNSA. Trimming pared 5 bases from V and 6 bases from J, leaving 13 bases between. The CDR3 runs 13 residues. The CDR3 DNA reads TGTGCCAGCAGCCCCGGGGATCGTTCTGAAGCTTTCCTT. This codes for CASSPGDRSEAFL.

To note about this clonotype: Mismatch with germline at one junction end may stem from a read error. The chain couples TRBV7-2 to TRBJ2-5; 10 bases line up with TRBD2. The germline V gene encodes CDR1 SGHTA and CDR2 FQGNSA. The CDR3 contains 14 residues. This CDR3 is CASSFGTSGAGPLF. The CDR3 bases are TGTGCCAGCAGCTTCGGCACTAGCGGGGCGGGACCTCTCTTC.

V gene TRBV20-1 combines with J gene TRBJ1-1, with a weak D call TRBD1 (6 bases). V lost 3 bases and J lost 1, with 24 bases in between. The germline CDR1 and CDR2 sequences are DFQATT and SNEGSKA (reference sequence). The CDR3 consists of 18 residues. CDR3 sequence: CSASLVHTGGAPNTEAFF. The CDR3 DNA reads TGCAGTGCTAGCCTCGTGCACACCGGGGGCGCCCCGAACACTGAAGCTTTCTTT.

The chain has TRBV24-1 and TRBJ1-1, with TRBD1 matching over 7 bases. CDR3 size: 15 residues. Germline CDR1 is KGHDR and CDR2 is SFDVKD. V trimming: 3 bases; J trimming: 4 bases; junction bases outside the gene matches: 7. The CDR3 nucleotides are TGTGCCACCAGTGATCTTCCGGGACAGTTCACTGAAGCTTTCTTT. Its protein product is CATSDLPGQFTEAFF.

The chain has TRBV7-9 and TRBJ2-7, with 8 bases fitting TRBD1. Per the germline V gene, CDR1 is SEHNR and CDR2 is FQNEAQ (reference sequence). The CDR3 is 15 amino acids. V shed 5 bases, J shed 1 base, and the junction held 7 bases outside the gene matches. The DNA for the CDR3 is TGTGCCAGCAGCAGCCTTCAGGGGGCTTCCTACGAGCAGTACTTC. It encodes CASSSLQGASYEQYF. Variable domain in full (rest from reference TRBV7-9 and TRBJ2-7): DTGVSQNPRHKITKRGQNVTFRCDPISEHNRLYWYRQTLGQGPEFLTYFQNEAQLEKSRLLSDRFSAERPKGSFSTLEIQRTEQGDSAMYLCASSSLQGASYEQYFGPGTRLTVT.

The CDR3 sequence is CASSLAPGGRHYGYTF. The CDR3 nucleotides are TGTGCCAGCAGCTTAGCGCCAGGGGGCAGACACTATGGCTACACCTTC. The chain carries TRBV7-9 and TRBJ1-2; TRBD1 aligns across 8 bases. Per the germline V gene, CDR1 is SEHNR and CDR2 is FQNEAQ (reference sequence). J lost 3 bases, V lost 0 bases, and 6 bases had no gene match. The CDR3 runs to 16 residues.

Regarding this clonotype: A much bigger clone sits one base away, suggesting this may be a read error. The chain joins TRBV2 to TRBJ1-1; TRBD1 matches 9 bases. CDR3 length: 14 residues. CDR1 and CDR2 (germline): SNHLY, FYNNEI. CDR3 amino acids: CASSEWTGVTEASF. Here the CDR3 DNA reads TGTGCCAGCAGTGAATGGACAGGGGTCACTGAAGCTTCCTTT.

This clonotype has ten or more counts. The chain joins TRBV15 to TRBJ1-1, with unresolved D. Per germline, CDR1 LNHNV and CDR2 YYDKDF (reference sequence). The CDR3 runs 12 residues. Trimming took off 1 base at V and 3 bases at J, with 3 bases between the two ends. CDR3 DNA: TGTGCCACCAGCAGAGCCCACACTGAAGCTTTCTTT. It yields the protein CATSRAHTEAFF.

This clonotype was counted many times. The chain joins TRBV25-1 to TRBJ1-5, with 7 bases identical to TRBD1. This CDR3 has 14 residues. Germline V gene data show CDR1 as MGHDK and CDR2 as SYGVNS. The junction had 4 bases not matched to a gene; V was cut back by 2 bases and J by 6 bases. As DNA, the CDR3 is TGTGCCAGCAGTGAAAGACAGGGTGTTCAGCCCCAGCATTTT. This sequence encodes CASSERQGVQPQHF. The full variable domain, its missing parts supplied by reference TRBV25-1 and TRBJ1-5, is EADIYQTPRYLVIGTGKKITLECSQTMGHDKMYWYQQDPGMELHLIHYSYGVNSTEKGDLSSESTVSRIRTEHFPLTLESARPSHTSQYLCASSERQGVQPQHFGDGTRLSIL.

This clonotype was seen at least ten times. The rearrangement joins TRBV12-3 or TRBV12-4 to TRBJ1-1; possible D gene TRBD1, 5 bases. The CDR3 runs to 14 residues. The V end lost 3 bases, the J end lost 1 base, and 9 bases lay between the germline ends. CDR3 sequence (DNA): TGTGCCAGCAGTTTTTGGGGCCCGAACACTGAAGCTTTCTTT. Protein: CASSFWGPNTEAFF.

V gene TRBV5-5 combines with J gene TRBJ2-5, with 13 positions matching TRBD2. The ends lost 4 bases at V and 5 bases at J; junction bases unmatched: 11. CDR1 is SGHKS, CDR2 YYEKEE, per germline (reference sequence). There are 17 residues in the CDR3. The CDR3 is CASSATSGGTLGETQYF. Here the CDR3 DNA reads TGTGCCAGCAGCGCGACTAGCGGGGGGACTTTAGGGGAGACCCAGTACTTC.

The chain is built from TRBV3-1 and TRBJ2-7, with D maybe TRBD1 (5 bases). Germline V lookup: CDR1 LGHDT, CDR2 YNNKEL (reference sequence). This CDR3 region has 15 residues. V dropped 2 bases and J dropped 3 bases, with 14 bases sitting between them. The CDR3 is CASSQSQGNYYEQYF. The DNA of the CDR3 is TGTGCCAGCAGCCAATCCCAGGGAAATTACTACGAGCAGTACTTC.

V usage is TRBV19 and J usage is TRBJ1-1; no firm D call. Looked up from germline, CDR1 is LNHDA and CDR2 is SQIVND (reference sequence). Trimming cost V 11 bases and J 11 bases, with 21 bases left between them. The CDR3 loop spans 12 amino acids. DNA of the CDR3: TGTGCCTGGAGTGTAAACGTAATTGGGGCTTTCTTT. As protein: CAWSVNVIGAFF.

The chain employs TRBV29-1 and TRBJ1-1, with D unresolved. CDR3 length: 14 residues. The V and J ends lost 0 bases and 4 bases respectively, with 12 bases between them. In germline, CDR1 is SQVTM, CDR2 ANQGSEA. The CDR3 sequence: CSVEEAPGCTEAFF. The CDR3 nucleotides are TGCAGCGTTGAAGAAGCCCCAGGTTGCACTGAAGCTTTCTTT.

V and J are TRBV15 and TRBJ1-2, with D unclear. V lost 0 bases to trimming and J lost 3 bases, with 8 bases between them. CDR1 LNHNV and CDR2 YYDKDF come from the germline V gene (reference sequence). This CDR3 comprises 14 residues. The CDR3 DNA follows: TGTGCCACCAGCAGAGATCTTGCAGACTATGGCTACACCTTC. It encodes CATSRDLADYGYTF.

This clonotype was recorded once. Being one base from a much bigger clone, this may be a read error. The chain recombines TRBV11-3 with TRBJ1-6; possibly TRBD1 for D (5 bases). CDR3 length: 15 amino acids. Trimming took off 4 bases at V and 9 bases at J, with 16 bases between the two ends. From germline, CDR1 is SGHNT and CDR2 YENEEA. CDR3 in amino acids: CASSSRDLRRSPLHF. The CDR3 DNA is TGTGCCAGCAGCTCCCGGGACTTAAGGCGTTCACCCCTCCACTTT.

The chain links TRBV6-6 to TRBJ2-7, with D hard to call. The germline V gene encodes CDR1 MNHNY and CDR2 SVGAGI (reference sequence). V dropped 4 bases and J dropped 3 bases, with 10 bases sitting between them. The CDR3 loop spans 13 amino acids. CDR3 bases: TGTGCCAGCAGTTCAGTGGGGATCTACGAGCAGTACTTC. This translates into CASSSVGIYEQYF.

The V and J genes are TRBV25-1 and TRBJ2-5, with 9 positions matching TRBD1. Germline CDR1 and CDR2: MGHDK and SYGVNS. The V and J ends lost 2 bases and 4 bases, in that order; junction bases with no gene match: 8. There are 16 residues in the CDR3. CDR3 sequence reads: CASSERGTGTGETQYF. The CDR3 DNA reads as TGTGCCAGCAGTGAACGGGGGACAGGGACGGGAGAGACCCAGTACTTC.

This CDR3 reads CASSPDSNQPQYF. The CDR3 DNA is TGTGCCAGCAGCCCGGACAGCAATCAGCCCCAGTACTTC. The V call is TRBV5-4, the J call TRBJ2-5, with D perhaps matching TRBD1 (6 bases). Germline V gene lookup returns CDR1 SGHNT and CDR2 YYREEE (reference sequence). V shed 4 bases and J shed 9 bases, with 16 bases lying between them. The CDR3 runs to 13 residues.

At least ten counts were recorded for this clonotype. The gene calls are TRBV27 and TRBJ1-1; the D is unclear. V was trimmed by 5 bases and J by 2 bases, leaving 3 bases between them. The CDR3 totals 11 residues. Germline V gene lookup returns CDR1 MNHEY and CDR2 SMNVEV (reference sequence). CDR3 amino acids: CASSDNTEAFF. DNA for the CDR3: TGTGCCAGCAGTGACAACACTGAAGCTTTCTTT.

This clonotype was detected many times. The CDR3 DNA sequence: TGTGCCAGCAGCCAAGGAGTAGGGAGCTCTGGGGCCAACGTCCTGACTTTC. Translation: CASSQGVGSSGANVLTF. The chain has TRBV4-2 and TRBJ2-6; tentative D call: TRBD2 (5 bases). Trimming left V 1 base short and J 0 bases short, with 10 bases between. This CDR3 has 17 residues. Germline V lookup: CDR1 LGHNA, CDR2 YNFKEQ.

This clonotype appeared many times. This rearrangement joins TRBV19 to TRBJ1-5; 7 bases align to TRBD1. The CDR3 runs 15 residues. V shed 4 bases and J 4 bases; nucleotides not matched to a gene: 7. Germline-derived CDR1 and CDR2 are LNHDA and SQIVND (reference sequence). CDR3 region: CASSTSGTANQPQHF. The CDR3 DNA sequence: TGTGCCAGTAGTACCTCCGGGACAGCAAATCAGCCCCAGCATTTT.

Comments on this clonotype: The junction departs from germline at one end; a sequencing error may be responsible. CDR3 coding DNA: TGTGCCAGCAGTTTAGTGCCTTTAGGGAGGGGATCCTACGAGCTGTACTTC. Translated: CASSLVPLGRGSYELYF. The V call is TRBV7-9, the J call TRBJ2-7; 7 bases are a match to TRBD2. Germline V gene data show CDR1 as SEHNR and CDR2 as FQNEAQ (reference sequence). The CDR3 has 17 residues.

The rearrangement links TRBV2 to TRBJ2-5; TRBD1 matches 7 bases. The CDR3 runs 15 residues. V shed 5 bases, J shed 9 bases, and the junction held 15 bases outside the gene matches. Germline CDR1 SNHLY, CDR2 FYNNEI. The DNA of the CDR3 is TGTGCCAGCAGTTCACAGGGGATGGGCAATCAGCCCCAGTACTTC. The encoded protein is CASSSQGMGNQPQYF.

The chain carries TRBV11-2 and TRBJ2-5, with D perhaps assigned TRBD1 or TRBD2 (6 bases each). There are 15 residues in the CDR3. Germline values: CDR1 SGHAT, CDR2 FQNNGV. V shed 1 base and J shed 5 bases, with 14 bases lying between them. CDR3 sequence reads: CASSLVVGGAETQYF. Here the CDR3 DNA reads TGTGCCAGCAGCTTAGTCGTCGGGGGCGCGGAGACCCAGTACTTC.

At least ten counts were recorded for this clonotype. J is TRBJ1-4 and V is TRBV5-1; 8 positions match TRBD1. V trimming: 3 bases; J trimming: 4 bases; junction bases outside the gene matches: 8. The CDR3 sequence is 16 residues long. The germline V gene encodes CDR1 SGHRS and CDR2 YFSETQ. Written as DNA, the CDR3 is TGCGCCAGCAGCTCAACGGGGACAGGTTTTAATGAAAAACTGTTTTTT. This translates into CASSSTGTGFNEKLFF.

The chain couples TRBV27 to TRBJ2-3, with 7 positions matching TRBD1. Unmatched junction bases numbered 4, after V lost 8 bases and J lost 2 bases. In germline, CDR1 is MNHEY, CDR2 SMNVEV (reference sequence). This CDR3 has 13 amino acids. The CDR3 protein is CASLGTATDTQYF. CDR3 in DNA: TGTGCCAGCCTCGGGACAGCCACAGATACGCAGTATTTT.

The rearrangement uses TRBV19 and TRBJ2-5; TRBD2 is a possible D gene (6 bases). Germline V gene data show CDR1 as LNHDA and CDR2 as SQIVND (reference sequence). The CDR3 contains 16 residues. V lost 0 bases and J lost 2, with 13 bases in between. The CDR3 DNA is TGTGCCAGTAGTATAGACTCCGGGGGATCTCAAGAGACCCAGTACTTC. As protein: CASSIDSGGSQETQYF.

The chain combines TRBV11-2 with TRBJ1-5, with a tentative D call TRBD1 (5 bases). CDR1 SGHAT and CDR2 FQNNGV come from the germline V gene. The CDR3 is 15 residues long. The V end was cut by 5 bases, the J end by 4 bases, with 15 bases between. DNA for the CDR3: TGTGCCAGCAGCCAAGAGTCAACAGGAAATCAGCCCCAGCATTTT. Translation gives CASSQESTGNQPQHF.

This clonotype was detected ten times or more. J is TRBJ1-6 and V is TRBV20-1; D ambiguous. CDR3 length: 16 amino acids. The germline V and J ends were trimmed by 0 bases and 7 bases, with 16 bases remaining between them. The germline V gene encodes CDR1 DFQATT and CDR2 SNEGSKA (reference sequence). This chain's CDR3 is CSARDMAKTWNSPLHF. CDR3 nucleotide sequence: TGCAGTGCTAGAGATATGGCCAAAACGTGGAATTCACCCCTCCACTTT.